The T cell receptor beta chain described here comes from a study of OX40 agonist ivuxolimab in advanced cancers. The table came from immunoSEQ multiplex PCR; TCRdb's copy has only in-frame clones and leaves some out. The sample shows under 85,000 clones, roughly nine tenths of them seen only once. The CDR3 has 14 residues. Trimming shortened V by 4 bases and J by 1 base, and 9 bases separated the two germline ends. Germline values: CDR1 MGHRA, CDR2 YSYEKL. The material sequenced was CD4+ or CD8+ T cells sorted from blood, taken in a trial of the OX40 agonist ivuxolimab. This receptor was taken from an adult with an advanced solid tumor such as melanoma, head and neck, liver or kidney cancer. The J gene is TRBJ2-3, the V gene TRBV4-1; D is uncertain. The CDR3 DNA follows: TGCGCCAGCAGCCTTAACGAAGGCACAGATACGCAGTATTTT. This translates into CASSLNEGTDTQYF.